The source of this TCR beta chain is a study of regulatory T cells in long-lasting Graves disease. This clonotype was counted many times. Its antigen is undetermined. The CDR3 length is 18 residues. V was pared by 0 bases and J by 7 bases, with 12 bases of the junction left unmatched. The germline CDR1 and CDR2 sequences are SGHDN and FVKESK. The authors built TCR beta libraries using iRepertoire HTBI primers and Arm-PCR of CDR3 regions. TCRdb reprocessed the multiplex PCR reads via MiXCR and lists one record per CDR3 protein. The table includes roughly 500,000 distinct CDR3 sequences, roughly 14% detected once. Study-level findings and limits: Segments TRBV28, TRBJ1-2 and TRBJ2-5 showed preferential usage in persistent disease.

The time point is: newly diagnosed GD, antithyroid drugs for less than 3 months. PBMC-derived RNA was used for the TCR library. With EDTA tubes as the receptacles, approximately 10 milliliters of peripheral blood were drawn. The same sample was also studied in work on T cells in Graves' hyperthyroidism and ophthalmopathy. That work states: An initial round of RT-PCR targeting the TCR CDR3 relied on the HTBI primer set. Within blood appeared most thyroid clonotypes that had expanded above 0.001.

The chain combines TRBV14 with TRBJ2-1; 10 bases line up with TRBD2. The material was peripheral blood mononuclear cells (PBMCs), obtained at new diagnosis, from a patient treated with antithyroid drugs. This TCR derives from a man between 25 and 39 years old with Graves disease. CDR3 amino acids: CASSQDLYPSGGDNEQFF. The CDR3 nucleotides read TGTGCCAGCAGCCAAGATCTCTATCCTAGCGGGGGAGATAATGAGCAGTTCTTC.